This T cell receptor (beta chain) was retrieved from a study of blood T cell repertoires in COVID-19. Overall study: The United States, Italy and Spain were the sources of the acute and convalescent COVID-19 samples.

The CDR3 covers 16 residues. The germline CDR1 and CDR2 sequences are GTSNPN and SVGIG (reference sequence). The junction had 9 bases not matched to a gene; V was cut back by 5 bases and J by 4 bases. TCRdb's table, derived via immunoSEQ multiplex PCR, lists solely in-frame clones and lacks some. The sample includes some 74,000 clones, roughly 85% of them seen just once. This TCR derives from a woman aged 80 or over with acute or convalescent COVID-19. The chain links TRBV30 to TRBJ2-5; 14 bases line up with TRBD2. Sequenced sample: peripheral blood. DNA for the CDR3: TGTGCCTGGTGTACCGGGACTAGCGGGAGAGGAGAGACCCAGTACTTC. Amino acid sequence: CAWCTGTSGRGETQYF.